This T cell receptor beta chain was observed in a study of T cells in Graves' hyperthyroidism and ophthalmopathy. Points from the study as a whole: Classification by a 13 V-J model distinguished ophthalmopathy from stable hyperthyroidism.

TCR beta CDR3 region amplification was performed from RNA transcripts. Initially, a first-round RT-PCR of the TCR CDR3 employed the HTBI primer set. One entry per CDR3 protein results from TCRdb running MiXCR on the multiplex PCR reads. The data hold about 560,000 distinct CDR3 sequences, with about a sixth observed a single time. The patients, who ranged from 18 to 65 in age, presented with newly diagnosed hyperthyroidism lasting under 2 months. The study excluded patients with uncontrolled infection, other autoimmune disease, pregnancy or lactation. In its sample, this clonotype was seen a few times. No antigen is known for it. Germline lookup yields CDR1 SGHKS and CDR2 YYEKEE (reference sequence). Trimming left V 7 bases short and J 0 bases short, with 14 bases between. The CDR3 loop spans 14 amino acids.

Sample: blood. The V call is TRBV5-5, the J call TRBJ2-7; tentatively, D is TRBD1 (7 bases). The sequence derives from a woman aged 18-30 years with Graves' hyperthyroidism. Here the CDR3 reads CASGRGTASYEQYF. CDR3 in DNA: TGTGCCAGCGGCCGCGGGACAGCCTCCTACGAGCAGTACTTC.